The clone carrying this TCR beta chain was recorded at least ten times. This sample was taken from a study of metastatic and nonmetastatic thyroid tumors. The junction had 5 bases not matched to a gene; V was cut back by 6 bases and J by 5 bases. The CDR3 spans 13 residues. Germline V gene data show CDR1 as SGHAT and CDR2 as FQDESV (reference sequence). TCRdb recomputed clones from the PCR reads via MiXCR. The sample carries under 50,000 clones, 15% to 20% recorded once. Each patient went into thyroid surgery without having received any treatment. This chain uses TRBV11-1 with TRBJ1-1; TRBD1 matches at 8 bases. The sample comprised tumor tissue. The clonotype was recovered from a female donor with papillary thyroid cancer or a benign thyroid nodule (not recorded which). Some clones in this sample may be carry-over from other donors' samples. The CDR3 reads CASREQGGTEAFF. Here the CDR3 DNA reads TGTGCCAGCAGGGAACAGGGGGGGACTGAAGCTTTCTTT.